Sequencing of this TCR beta chain was carried out in a study of OX40 agonist ivuxolimab in advanced cancers. Overall study findings and caveats: At 0.1 to 3.0 mg/kg and by week 6, clonal expansion occurred in CD4+ and CD8+ blood T cells.

This clone showed up just once. Its antigen remains unknown. With autoimmune disease history or systemic immunosuppression, patients were excluded. Only in-frame clones appear in the TCRdb table, and some are missing; sequencing was by immunoSEQ multiplex PCR. The sample records approximately 86,000 clones, around 83% being singletons. The receptor was derived from an adult with an advanced solid tumor such as melanoma, head and neck, liver or kidney cancer. Here the sequenced sample was CD4+ or CD8+ T cells sorted from blood, taken in a trial of the OX40 agonist ivuxolimab.

DNA for the CDR3: TGTGCCAGCAAGTCTAGCGGCAATGAGCAGTTCTTC. Translating it yields CASKSSGNEQFF. The chain joins TRBV6-6 to TRBJ2-1; TRBD2 aligns across 7 bases. Unmatched junction bases numbered 3, after V lost 7 bases and J lost 6 bases. CDR1 and CDR2 from the germline V gene are MNHNY and SVGAGI (reference sequence). This CDR3 has 12 residues.